The 5 T cell receptor beta chains presented below share a single source sample, sequenced in a study of blood T cells in healthy people across ages. A sample-barcoded 5' primer and a J-beta primer mix were used in a second PCR of about 7 to 12 cycles. TCRdb independently ran MiXCR on the 5' RACE reads; one entry per CDR3 protein. The table shows fewer than 900,000 distinct CDR3 sequences, with more than 40% occurring only once. The sample was blood. The receptors come from a woman between 55 and 75 years old in good health.

Only a few counts were recorded for this clonotype. CDR3 protein: CASRGLASTDTQYF. The CDR3 DNA reads as TGTGCCAGCAGGGGACTAGCTAGCACAGATACGCAGTATTTT. This chain joins TRBV2 and TRBJ2-3, with 9 bases matching TRBD2. The germline CDR1 and CDR2 sequences are SNHLY and FYNNEI. J was trimmed by 0 bases and V by 6 bases; bases with no gene match: 1. This CDR3 comprises 14 residues. The full variable domain, in which reference TRBV2 and TRBJ2-3 provide the parts outside the CDR3, is EPEVTQTPSHQVTQMGQEVILRCVPISNHLYFYWYRQILGQKVEFLVSFYNNEISEKSEIFDDQFSVERPDGSNFTLKIRSTKLEDSAMYFCASRGLASTDTQYFGPGTRLTVL.

This clonotype has a handful of counts. The chain uses TRBV29-1 and TRBJ2-4; either TRBD1 or TRBD2 may fit D (6 bases each). Germline V gives CDR1 SQVTM, CDR2 ANQGSEA. V was cut by 0 bases and J by 6 bases, with 18 bases left in between. This CDR3 contains 16 residues. CDR3 amino acids: CSVEDTGASVRNIQYF. The CDR3 nucleotides read TGCAGCGTTGAAGATACGGGGGCCTCTGTTCGAAACATTCAGTACTTC.

This clonotype was picked up one time. The DNA of the CDR3 is TGTGCCACCAGCAGCGCCGGCACCTACACCGGGGAGCTGTTTTTT. Translating gives CATSSAGTYTGELFF. The rearrangement uses TRBV15 and TRBJ2-2; D is unresolved. Germline lookup yields CDR1 LNHNV and CDR2 YYDKDF (reference sequence). CDR3 length equals 15 residues. Trimming took off 3 bases at V and 3 bases at J, with 11 bases between the two ends.

This chain connects TRBV29-1 to TRBJ2-4; 11 bases are shared with TRBD2. The DNA end is a closer match to TRBJ2-7, so the J assignment may be wrong. The CDR3 totals 14 residues. CDR1 is SQVTM, CDR2 ANQGSEA, per germline. The CDR3 DNA is TGCAGCGTAAAGACTAGCGGGGTTACCTACGAGCAGTACTTC. Amino acids: CSVKTSGVTYEQYF.

This clonotype was seen a handful of times. This rearrangement joins TRBV7-2 to TRBJ2-3; D may correspond to TRBD1 or TRBD2 (5 bases each). The CDR3 extends over 13 amino acids. The germline gives CDR1 SGHTA, CDR2 FQGNSA. The germline V and J ends were trimmed by 5 bases and 11 bases, with 17 bases remaining between them. CDR3 in DNA: TGTGCCAGCAGCCCCGGCCTGGATGGGGGGCAGTATTTT. This codes for CASSPGLDGGQYF.